These 2 T cell receptor beta chains originate from one sample sequenced in a study of cytomegalovirus exposure and HLA in healthy donors. The PCR had 60 Vbeta and 13 Jbeta primers. Profiling relied on immunoSEQ multiplex PCR, and the TCRdb table lists in-frame clones only, not all of them. The sample yields more than 90,000 clones, approximately 58% seen once. The source material was PBMCs. Every receptor here comes from a woman under 40 in good health and CMV-seronegative.

The chain uses TRBV30 and TRBJ1-4, with 7 bases fitting TRBD1. V shed 2 bases and J 5 bases; nucleotides not matched to a gene: 11. CDR3 length: 16 residues. The germline CDR1 and CDR2 sequences are GTSNPN and SVGIG (reference sequence). The CDR3 sequence is CAWSTGEDIPNEKLFF. Written as DNA, the CDR3 is TGTGCCTGGAGTACAGGGGAAGATATACCGAATGAAAAACTGTTTTTT.

This clone occurred once. The J gene is TRBJ2-7, the V gene TRBV11-2; 7 nucleotides match TRBD1. This CDR3 is 13 amino acids long. The germline CDR1 and CDR2 sequences are SGHAT and FQNNGV. After removal of 3 bases from V and 4 bases from J, the junction contained 3 bases not matched to a gene. Here the CDR3 reads CASSFSRGYEQYF. The DNA for the CDR3 is TGTGCCAGCAGCTTTTCCAGGGGGTACGAGCAGTACTTC.